Presented here are 5 T cell receptor beta chains from one specimen sequenced in a study of T-cell reconstitution after alpha-beta-depleted transplantation in children. Unique molecular identifiers featured in how the TCRbeta library was prepared. TCRdb used MiXCR to reprocess the PCR reads, holding one entry per CDR3 protein. The data show about 580,000 distinct CDR3 sequences, with 20% to 25% seen just once and 14% held by the top ten. Sequencing was performed on PBMCs, mostly from graft donor cells, taken 360 days after TCRalphabeta/CD19-depleted stem cell transplant. The source is a boy under three years old who had a stem cell transplant for acute myeloid leukemia, so the T cells may come from the graft donor.

This rearrangement joins TRBV29-1 to TRBJ1-4; D is unclear. The CDR3 sequence is 14 residues long. The germline V gene encodes CDR1 SQVTM and CDR2 ANQGSEA. The V end was cut by 4 bases, the J end by 0 bases, with 9 bases between. The CDR3 region has the DNA TGCAGCGTTGGTGCGGGTGCAACTAATGAAAAACTGTTTTTT. This codes for CSVGAGATNEKLFF.

The chain carries TRBV6-5 and TRBJ2-5; D remains ambiguous. Germline V gene lookup returns CDR1 MNHEY and CDR2 SVGAGI. Trimming stripped 2 bases from V and 1 base from J, with 11 bases between. The CDR3 contains 15 residues. The CDR3 protein is CASSYLGSPQETQYF. The CDR3 nucleotides read TGTGCCAGCAGTTACCTAGGGTCCCCCCAAGAGACCCAGTACTTC.

A note on this clonotype: A junction boundary mismatches the germline segment, possibly from a read error. The chain has TRBV10-3 and TRBJ2-3; no clear D gene. The CDR3 loop spans 12 amino acids. From germline, CDR1 is ENHRY and CDR2 SYGVKD. DNA of the CDR3: TGTGCCATCGGTGAGTCTTCGGATACGCAGTATTTT. Its translation is CAIGESSDTQYF.

This clonotype showed up just a few times. The rearrangement links TRBV6-2 or TRBV6-3 to TRBJ2-3; 13 nucleotides line up with TRBD2. The V segment lost 0 bases and the J segment 5 bases; nucleotides outside the gene matches: 17. The CDR3 loop spans 21 amino acids. The germline V gene encodes CDR1 MNHEY and CDR2 SVGEGT. The CDR3: CASSYSISGPTSGGAVDTQYF. The CDR3 DNA is TGTGCCAGCAGTTACTCGATCAGTGGGCCTACTAGCGGGGGGGCAGTAGATACGCAGTATTTT.

This clonotype was picked up a small number of times. V and J are TRBV11-3 and TRBJ2-1, with 9 bases fitting TRBD2. Trimming removed 0 bases from V and 1 base from J; junction bases left unmatched: 7. This CDR3 contains 18 residues. Germline CDR1 and CDR2: SGHNT and YENEEA. The CDR3 DNA is TGTGCCAGCAGCTTAGACGGGCTAGCGGGATCTTCCTACAATGAGCAGTTCTTC. Its translation: CASSLDGLAGSSYNEQFF.